These 32 T cell receptor beta chains came from one sample sequenced in a study of early T cells in non-severe SARS-CoV-2 infection. TCRdb redid the calling of the 5' RACE reads with MiXCR, one entry per CDR3 protein. This table has 75,000 to 100,000 distinct CDR3 sequences, around 17% appearing once. Sample: whole blood. Every receptor here comes from an adult who was a healthcare worker with PCR-confirmed SARS-CoV-2 infection or an uninfected control (not recorded which).

This chain uses TRBV6-5 with TRBJ2-5; D remains ambiguous. Germline CDR1 is MNHEY and CDR2 is SVGAGI. Between the trimmed V and J ends, which lost 2 bases and 2 bases, there was a span of 6 bases. The CDR3 is made up of 13 amino acids. CDR3 amino acids: CASSYVRQETQYF. DNA for the CDR3: TGTGCCAGCAGTTACGTCAGGCAAGAGACCCAGTACTTC.

This clonotype came up a few times. The chain has TRBV29-1 and TRBJ2-3; D call uncertain. The CDR3 has 13 amino acids. Germline-derived CDR1 and CDR2 are SQVTM and ANQGSEA. Trimming took off 6 bases at V and 2 bases at J, with 12 bases between the two ends. Here the CDR3 reads CSVAPVSTDTQYF. CDR3 nucleotide sequence: TGCAGCGTAGCTCCTGTTTCCACAGATACGCAGTATTTT.

This clonotype was detected a few times. V is TRBV6-5 and J is TRBJ1-2; D uncertain. CDR1 is MNHEY, CDR2 SVGAGI, per germline. V was clipped by 2 bases and J by 0 bases, with 4 bases between them. The CDR3 runs 13 residues. Here the CDR3 reads CASSYTANYGYTF. CDR3 DNA: TGTGCCAGCAGTTACACAGCTAACTATGGCTACACCTTC.

The chain joins TRBV7-2 to TRBJ2-5; the D gene is possibly TRBD2 (5 bases). Per the germline V gene, CDR1 is SGHTA and CDR2 is FQGNSA. The CDR3 extends over 12 amino acids. The V end lost 5 bases, the J end lost 5 bases, and 9 bases lay between the germline ends. In nucleotides, the CDR3 is TGTGCCAGCAGCCACGGCGGGGAGACCCAGTACTTC. Amino acids: CASSHGGETQYF.

A few counts support this clonotype. The V call is TRBV5-1, the J call TRBJ1-2; D gene unclear. Trimming removed 4 bases at V and 4 bases at J, with 17 bases between. The CDR3 length is 15 residues. CDR1 and CDR2 (germline): SGHRS, YFSETQ. The CDR3 bases are TGCGCCAGCAGCATACCAACTCCCAGCGGCTATGGCTACACCTTC. The encoded protein is CASSIPTPSGYGYTF. The entire variable domain, with the rest obtained from reference TRBV5-1 and TRBJ1-2, is as follows: KAGVTQTPRYLIKTRGQQVTLSCSPISGHRSVSWYQQTPGQGLQFLFEYFSETQRNKGNFPGRFSGRQFSNSRSEMNVSTLELGDSALYLCASSIPTPSGYGYTFGSGTRLTVV.

This chain joins TRBV5-1 and TRBJ2-3; D unclear. The CDR3 spans 13 residues. Germline CDR1 and CDR2: SGHRS and YFSETQ. V was shortened by 7 bases and J by 4 bases, with 13 bases between the two germline ends. The CDR3, as DNA: TGCGCCAGCCGTGAAGGTAGCCCAGATACGCAGTATTTT. Its translation: CASREGSPDTQYF.

This clonotype was observed a few times. This sequence joins TRBV11-2 and TRBJ2-2; TRBD1 is a possible D gene (5 bases). The V end lost 1 base, the J end lost 3 bases, and 15 bases lay between the germline ends. Per germline, CDR1 SGHAT and CDR2 FQNNGV. The CDR3 consists of 17 residues. The CDR3, as DNA: TGTGCCAGCAGCTTAGCTCGCGACAGCTACCACACCGGGGAGCTGTTTTTT. This gives the protein CASSLARDSYHTGELFF.

This clonotype has at least ten counts. The chain carries TRBV7-2 and TRBJ1-1; 11 bases agree with TRBD1. V trimming: 6 bases; J trimming: 5 bases; junction bases outside the gene matches: 5. The CDR3 covers 14 residues. Germline CDR1 and CDR2: SGHTA and FQGNSA. The CDR3 loop reads CASSIGTGGTEAFF. The CDR3 coding sequence is TGTGCCAGCAGTATCGGGACAGGGGGGACTGAAGCTTTCTTT.

This clonotype was seen many times. The chain joins TRBV6-1 to TRBJ2-5; 7 bases fit TRBD1. CDR3 length: 14 residues. Germline V gene sequence: CDR1 MNHNS, CDR2 SASEGT. V was clipped by 6 bases and J by 2 bases; unmatched bases: 6. The CDR3 DNA follows: TGTGCCAGCAGCCCCGGGACAGATCAAGAGACCCAGTACTTC. This encodes CASSPGTDQETQYF.

The chain has TRBV20-1 and TRBJ2-1; 7 bases agree with TRBD2. The ends lost 0 bases at V and 11 bases at J; junction bases unmatched: 4. Germline V gives CDR1 DFQATT, CDR2 SNEGSKA (reference sequence). This CDR3 is built from 12 residues. CDR3 bases: TGCAGTGCTAGAGAGGGAGCGGGAAAGCAGTTCTTC. Translating it yields CSAREGAGKQFF.

V is TRBV12-3 or TRBV12-4 and J is TRBJ2-2, with a weak D call TRBD2 (5 bases). V was shortened by 6 bases and J by 4 bases, with 9 bases between the two germline ends. This CDR3 comprises 13 residues. The CDR3 bases are TGTGCCAGCAGCGGGGAAGGCACCGGGGAGCTGTTTTTT. It codes for CASSGEGTGELFF.

The rearrangement uses TRBV6-5 and TRBJ2-7, with no clear D. Germline CDR1 MNHEY, CDR2 SVGAGI. The ends were cut back, 6 bases at V and 4 bases at J, with 10 bases in the middle. The CDR3 covers 12 residues. Here the CDR3 DNA reads TGTGCCAGCAGAAATCTGAGATACGAGCAGTACTTC. Its protein is CASRNLRYEQYF.

This chain connects TRBV13 to TRBJ2-2; D not resolved. V lost 5 bases to trimming and J lost 6 bases, with 10 bases between them. The CDR3 is 13 amino acids. From germline, CDR1 is PRHDT and CDR2 FYEKMQ (reference sequence). The CDR3 reads CASSRGMPGELFF. The CDR3 DNA reads as TGTGCCAGCAGCCGTGGGATGCCCGGGGAGCTGTTTTTT.

This clonotype showed up many times. The gene calls are TRBV6-1 and TRBJ1-5; 8 bases fit TRBD1. V lost 0 bases and J lost 6; bases outside the gene matches: 10. The germline V gene has CDR1 MNHNS and CDR2 SASEGT. The CDR3 loop spans 17 amino acids. For the CDR3, the DNA is TGTGCCAGCAGTGAAGCGCGAGGCAGGGGGCATCGTCAGCCCCAGCATTTT. Translated, it gives CASSEARGRGHRQPQHF.

The rearrangement links TRBV19 to TRBJ2-1, with D hard to call. The length of the CDR3 is 13 residues. V was shortened by 3 bases and J by 0 bases, with 3 bases between the two germline ends. The germline CDR1 and CDR2 sequences are LNHDA and SQIVND (reference sequence). The DNA of the CDR3 is TGTGCCAGTAGTATGGTCTCCTACAATGAGCAGTTCTTC. It codes for CASSMVSYNEQFF.

V usage is TRBV7-9 and J usage is TRBJ1-1; no firm D call. The CDR3 covers 15 residues. Germline CDR1 reads SEHNR; CDR2 reads FQNEAQ (reference sequence). V was trimmed by 2 bases and J by 3 bases, leaving 13 bases between them. CDR3 residues: CASSLSPGIDTEAFF. Written as DNA, the CDR3 is TGTGCCAGCAGCTTATCTCCGGGGATAGACACTGAAGCTTTCTTT. Combining the CDR3 with reference TRBV7-9 and TRBJ1-1 gives the whole variable domain DTGVSQNPRHKITKRGQNVTFRCDPISEHNRLYWYRQTLGQGPEFLTYFQNEAQLEKSRLLSDRFSAERPKGSFSTLEIQRTEQGDSAMYLCASSLSPGIDTEAFFGQGTRLTVV.

The chain combines TRBV20-1 with TRBJ2-7, with 9 bases fitting TRBD2. Trimming removed 1 base from V and 4 bases from J; junction bases left unmatched: 8. From germline, CDR1 is DFQATT and CDR2 SNEGSKA (reference sequence). The CDR3 sequence is 15 residues long. In DNA form, the CDR3 reads TGCAGTGCTAGAGGAACTATTAGCGGGAGTTACGAGCAGTACTTC. As protein: CSARGTISGSYEQYF.

This clonotype showed up just a few times. The chain carries TRBV5-1 and TRBJ1-6; D gene ambiguous. The CDR3 has 11 residues. V was trimmed by 8 bases and J by 8 bases, leaving 8 bases between them. The V gene's germline CDR1 is SGHRS and CDR2 YFSETQ. The CDR3 sequence is CASCLHSPLHF. The CDR3 DNA reads TGCGCCAGTTGTCTCCATTCACCCCTCCACTTT.

The rearrangement joins TRBV4-2 to TRBJ2-5; D call uncertain. Germline assignment: CDR1 LGHNA and CDR2 YNFKEQ. CDR3 length: 14 amino acids. Deletions cut 0 bases from V and 5 bases from J, with 10 bases between. CDR3 sequence: CASSQETSFETQYF. CDR3 sequence (DNA): TGTGCCAGCAGCCAAGAAACGAGCTTTGAGACCCAGTACTTC.

J is TRBJ2-1 and V is TRBV6-6, with D unresolved. This CDR3 contains 15 residues. V dropped 0 bases and J dropped 1 base, with 7 bases sitting between them. Germline loops: CDR1 MNHNY, CDR2 SVGAGI (reference sequence). CDR3 nucleotide sequence: TGTGCCAGCAGTTACTCGGCGCTATCCTACAATGAGCAGTTCTTC. Translated: CASSYSALSYNEQFF.

This clonotype was detected many times. This chain uses TRBV5-4 with TRBJ2-7; D unresolved. Trimming removed 0 bases at V and 5 bases at J, with 6 bases between. The CDR3 is made up of 12 amino acids. Per germline, CDR1 SGHNT and CDR2 YYREEE (reference sequence). The CDR3: CASSLVVDEQYF. As DNA, the CDR3 is TGTGCCAGCAGCTTGGTCGTAGACGAGCAGTACTTC. Filled out from reference TRBV5-4 and TRBJ2-7, the complete variable domain reads ETGVTQSPTHLIKTRGQQVTLRCSSQSGHNTVSWYQQALGQGPQFIFQYYREEENGRGNFPPRFSGLQFPNYSSELNVNALELDDSALYLCASSLVVDEQYFGPGTRLTVT.

This clonotype was found a few times. The chain couples TRBV7-6 to TRBJ1-2; D remains ambiguous. The CDR3 is made up of 13 amino acids. The V end was cut by 2 bases, the J end by 2 bases, with 6 bases between. Germline V lookup: CDR1 SGHVS, CDR2 FNYEAQ. CDR3 in amino acids: CASSLSANYGYTF. The CDR3 region has the DNA TGTGCCAGCAGCTTATCAGCAAACTATGGCTACACCTTC.

The sample holds many counts of this clonotype. The genes are TRBV6-2 or TRBV6-3 and TRBJ2-1, with D possibly being TRBD2 (5 bases). V lost 7 bases and J 5 bases, leaving 18 bases between the germline ends. Germline V gene sequence: CDR1 MNHEY, CDR2 SVGEGT. The CDR3 extends over 15 amino acids. The CDR3 DNA follows: TGTGCCAGCAACATTGGGAGATGGTCTAACAATGAGCAGTTCTTC. It translates to CASNIGRWSNNEQFF.

The chain recombines TRBV4-2 with TRBJ2-7; tentatively, D is TRBD2 (5 bases). The germline V gene has CDR1 LGHNA and CDR2 YNFKEQ. V was pared by 0 bases and J by 0 bases, with 12 bases between. The CDR3 length is 16 residues. The CDR3 region is CASSQEGSGTSYEQYF. The CDR3 region has the DNA TGTGCCAGCAGCCAAGAGGGAAGCGGAACCTCCTACGAGCAGTACTTC.

The CDR3 sequence is CASSVASASDTQYF. The CDR3 coding sequence is TGCGCCAGCAGTGTGGCTAGCGCTTCGGATACGCAGTATTTT. The V gene is TRBV10-2, the J gene TRBJ2-3; a possible D gene is TRBD2 (6 bases). This CDR3 is built from 14 residues. CDR1 is WSHSY and CDR2 is SAAADI in the germline V gene. V lost 4 bases, J lost 6 bases, and 14 bases lay in between.

The chain joins TRBV30 to TRBJ1-5, with unresolved D. CDR3 length equals 12 residues. CDR1 GTSNPN and CDR2 SVGIG come from the germline V gene (reference sequence). V lost 3 bases, J lost 3 bases, and 6 bases lay in between. Here the CDR3 DNA reads TGTGCCTGGAGACAGTACAATCAGCCCCAGCATTTT. Amino acids: CAWRQYNQPQHF.

In this sample, this clonotype turned up many times. The V call is TRBV7-9, the J call TRBJ1-4; D might be TRBD1 (6 bases). V was cut by 5 bases and J by 7 bases, with 14 bases left in between. This CDR3 spans 14 amino acids. Germline values: CDR1 SEHNR, CDR2 FQNEAQ (reference sequence). CDR3 bases: TGTGCCAGCAGCCTGACAGGAATCGGTGAAAAACTGTTTTTT. Encoded protein: CASSLTGIGEKLFF.

This clonotype was recorded a few times. This chain joins TRBV6-5 and TRBJ1-6; tentatively, D is TRBD1 (6 bases). The V end was cut by 1 base, the J end by 2 bases, with 9 bases between. There are 16 residues in the CDR3. CDR1 and CDR2 from the germline V gene are MNHEY and SVGAGI. The CDR3 DNA reads TGTGCCAGCAGTTACTTCAGGGGCCCCTATAATTCACCCCTCCACTTT. Translated, it gives CASSYFRGPYNSPLHF.

This clonotype was recorded at least ten times. DNA for the CDR3: TGTGCCTGGAGTACTAGCGGGGGGCCCTACGAGCAGTACTTC. Residues: CAWSTSGGPYEQYF. The V call is TRBV30, the J call TRBJ2-7; 12 bases align to TRBD2. Germline V CDR1 and CDR2: GTSNPN, SVGIG (reference sequence). The CDR3 extends over 14 amino acids. V lost 2 bases to trimming and J lost 2 bases; unmatched junction nucleotides: 1. The variable domain in full, completed from reference TRBV30 and TRBJ2-7, reads SQTIHQWPATLVQPVGSPLSLECTVEGTSNPNLYWYRQAAGRGLQLLFYSVGIGQISSEVPQNLSASRPQDRQFILSSKKLLLSDSGFYLCAWSTSGGPYEQYFGPGTRLTVT.

This clonotype appeared many times. The genes are TRBV7-9 and TRBJ1-2; no clear D. This CDR3 is built from 14 residues. The V gene's germline CDR1 is SEHNR and CDR2 FQNEAQ (reference sequence). Trimming shortened V by 0 bases and J by 0 bases, and 5 bases separated the two germline ends. This CDR3 is CASSLATTNYGYTF. CDR3 in DNA: TGTGCCAGCAGCTTAGCGACAACTAACTATGGCTACACCTTC.

This clonotype was picked up a small number of times. This chain connects TRBV6-1 to TRBJ2-3; no firm D call. V lost 3 bases and J lost 2, with 15 bases in between. Germline assignment: CDR1 MNHNS and CDR2 SASEGT. The CDR3 contains 16 residues. The CDR3 loop is CASSEAPLINTDTQYF. The CDR3 bases are TGTGCCAGCAGTGAGGCGCCCTTGATCAACACAGATACGCAGTATTTT.

The chain uses TRBV6-2 or TRBV6-3 and TRBJ2-7; the D gene is possibly TRBD1 (6 bases). This CDR3 region has 17 residues. Germline values: CDR1 MNHEY, CDR2 SVGEGT. Trimming cost V 4 bases and J 3 bases, with 22 bases left between them. The CDR3 coding sequence is TGTGCCAGCAGTTTCCCAGGACAGCTGGATGGGAACTACGAGCAGTACTTC. Protein: CASSFPGQLDGNYEQYF.